The 27 T cell receptor beta chains below all came from one sample that was sequenced in a study of spatial heterogeneity in lung cancer. TCRdb re-analysed the 5' RACE reads in MiXCR, keeping a single row per CDR3 protein. The sample lists about 18,000 distinct CDR3 sequences; roughly 10% were seen once. The time point here: sample taken at primary tumor resection. Their target antigens are unknown. General study points: Intratumoral expanded alpha and beta TCR counts were found to track tumor mutation counts.

The specimen comprised lung tumor tissue, sampled at surgery. Receptors originate from a female donor with early-stage non-small cell lung cancer.

This clonotype was seen ten or more times. Found in a library prepared for alpha chains, this beta chain is an off-target read, and its abundance has little meaning. DNA for the CDR3: TGTGCCAGCAACCCAACCCGGGCCACTAGCACAGATACGCAGTATTTT. Encoded protein: CASNPTRATSTDTQYF. The chain is built from TRBV7-8 and TRBJ2-3; D unresolved. This CDR3 spans 16 amino acids. The V end lost 7 bases, the J end lost 0 bases, and 17 bases lay between the germline ends. Germline V gives CDR1 SGHVS, CDR2 FQNEAQ. Based on the CDR3 plus reference TRBV7-8 and TRBJ2-3, the full variable domain is GAGVSQSPRYKVAKRGQDVALRCDPISGHVSLFWYQQALGQGPEFLTYFQNEAQLDKSGLPSDRFFAERPEGSVSTLKIQRTQQEDSAVYLCASNPTRATSTDTQYFGPGTRLTVL.

Only a few counts were recorded for this clonotype. This beta chain is an unintended read in a library built for alpha chains; its size means little. The rearrangement uses TRBV19 and TRBJ1-5; 9 bases map to TRBD1. V shed 3 bases and J 4 bases; nucleotides not matched to a gene: 4. CDR1 is LNHDA, CDR2 SQIVND, per germline (reference sequence). The CDR3 is 15 amino acids. CDR3 sequence: CASSMEQGANQPQHF. In nucleotides, the CDR3 is TGTGCCAGTAGTATGGAACAGGGGGCAAATCAGCCCCAGCATTTT.

This clonotype was counted many times. Because the library targeted alpha chains, this beta chain is an off-target read whose size means little. This sequence joins TRBV3-1 and TRBJ2-7; a possible D gene is TRBD1 (6 bases). The germline V gene has CDR1 LGHDT and CDR2 YNNKEL (reference sequence). The CDR3 length is 13 residues. V shed 1 base and J shed 6 bases, with 10 bases lying between them. The CDR3 bases are TGTGCCAGCAGCCAAGTACGAGGGGGCGAGCAGTACTTC. Encoded protein: CASSQVRGGEQYF.

This clonotype was seen a few times. The library was prepared for alpha chains; this beta chain is a stray read, so its frequency means little. The chain joins TRBV20-1 to TRBJ1-2; possibly TRBD1 for D (5 bases). This CDR3 contains 13 residues. CDR1 is DFQATT, CDR2 SNEGSKA, per germline (reference sequence). Trimming cost V 2 bases and J 8 bases, with 15 bases left between them. CDR3 nucleotides: TGCAGTGCTAGAATTCTGGGGGAACGAGGCTACACCTTC. As protein: CSARILGERGYTF.

Ten or more counts support this clonotype. This beta chain slipped into a library made for alpha chains as a stray read, so its size is not meaningful. V gene TRBV7-2 combines with J gene TRBJ2-6; the D gene could be TRBD1 or TRBD2 (5 bases each). CDR1 is SGHTA and CDR2 is FQGNSA in the germline V gene. This CDR3 is 15 amino acids long. V lost 1 base to trimming and J lost 2 bases, with 6 bases between them. The CDR3 reads CASSLGGPGANVLTF. The CDR3 region has the DNA TGTGCCAGCAGCTTAGGGGGACCTGGGGCCAACGTCCTGACTTTC.

Remarks on this clonotype: Since the library was made to target alpha chains, this beta chain is a stray read and its abundance is not meaningful. This chain links TRBV2 with TRBJ1-4; D might be TRBD1 (5 bases). The CDR3 is 16 residues long. Trimming shortened V by 6 bases and J by 0 bases, and 14 bases separated the two germline ends. Germline loops: CDR1 SNHLY, CDR2 FYNNEI. The CDR3 nucleotides read TGTGCCAGCAGCGCGGACCCGACAGCAACTAATGAAAAACTGTTTTTT. Encoded protein: CASSADPTATNEKLFF. The entire variable domain, with the rest obtained from reference TRBV2 and TRBJ1-4, is as follows: EPEVTQTPSHQVTQMGQEVILRCVPISNHLYFYWYRQILGQKVEFLVSFYNNEISEKSEIFDDQFSVERPDGSNFTLKIRSTKLEDSAMYFCASSADPTATNEKLFFGSGTQLSVL.

This clonotype was observed at least ten times. The library was designed around alpha chains, so this beta chain is a stray read whose abundance carries little weight. This chain uses TRBV28 with TRBJ2-7; 10 positions agree with TRBD1. With 3 bases clipped from V and 0 bases from J, the junction kept 5 bases outside the gene matches. The germline V gene encodes CDR1 MDHEN and CDR2 SYDVKM. The CDR3 runs 16 residues. The CDR3 protein is CASSFRRTGGSYEQYF. In DNA, the CDR3 is TGTGCCAGCAGTTTTAGGAGGACAGGGGGCTCCTACGAGCAGTACTTC.

This clonotype was counted only a few times. The library was designed around alpha chains, so this beta chain is a stray read whose abundance carries little weight. The V gene is TRBV9, the J gene TRBJ2-3, with 9 bases lining up with TRBD2. The J segment lost 2 bases and the V segment lost 5 bases, leaving 6 bases of the junction unmatched. Germline lookup yields CDR1 SGDLS and CDR2 YYNGEE. This CDR3 comprises 15 residues. The CDR3 spells CASSPTSGYTDTQYF. DNA of the CDR3: TGTGCCAGCAGTCCGACTAGCGGATACACAGATACGCAGTATTTT.

About this clonotype itself: Found in a library prepared for alpha chains, this beta chain is an off-target read, and its abundance has little meaning. The chain carries TRBV5-4 and TRBJ1-1; D call uncertain. V lost 4 bases to trimming and J lost 5 bases, with 21 bases between them. The CDR3 runs to 16 residues. Per germline, CDR1 SGHNT and CDR2 YYREEE (reference sequence). CDR3 DNA sequence: TGTGCCAGCAGCCACCCTTCGAGGCTGGTAGAAACTGAAGCTTTCTTT. This gives the protein CASSHPSRLVETEAFF.

By sample share, this clonotype is medium-sized (0.01 to 0.1%). This beta chain lies outside the target of a library built for alpha chains; its clone size means little. This chain connects TRBV6-6 to TRBJ1-5; no firm D call. The CDR3 is made up of 11 amino acids. V was pared by 0 bases and J by 10 bases, with 4 bases between. Germline CDR1 is MNHNY and CDR2 is SVGAGI (reference sequence). Here the CDR3 reads CASSYSGPQHF. DNA for the CDR3: TGTGCCAGCAGTTACTCCGGTCCCCAGCATTTT.

Regarding this clonotype: This beta chain is a stray read from a library made for alpha chains; its abundance is not meaningful. The chain carries TRBV12-3 or TRBV12-4 and TRBJ2-1; 10 bases line up with TRBD2. CDR3 size: 16 residues. The J segment lost 2 bases and the V segment lost 3 bases, leaving 4 bases of the junction unmatched. This CDR3 reads CASSFASGGPYNEQFF. DNA for the CDR3: TGTGCCAGCAGTTTTGCTAGCGGGGGCCCCTACAATGAGCAGTTCTTC.

At least ten counts were recorded for this clonotype. This beta chain is an unintended read in a library built for alpha chains; its size means little. V is TRBV5-4 and J is TRBJ2-5; 7 nucleotides agree with TRBD1. Unmatched junction bases numbered 14, after V lost 4 bases and J lost 5 bases. CDR3 size: 16 residues. Germline CDR1 reads SGHNT; CDR2 reads YYREEE (reference sequence). The CDR3, as DNA: TGTGCCAGCAGCCCAAAACAGGGAATCAGGGGGGAGACCCAGTACTTC. Its protein is CASSPKQGIRGETQYF.

This clonotype was seen repeatedly, ten times or more. Because this beta chain is a stray read in a library intended to capture alpha chains, its abundance should not be given much weight. The gene calls are TRBV10-3 and TRBJ1-5, with 7 bases identical to TRBD1. The germline gives CDR1 ENHRY, CDR2 SYGVKD. J gave up 4 bases and V 10 bases, and 7 bases lay outside the gene matches. The CDR3 spans 13 residues. The CDR3, as DNA: TGTGCCACGACAGGACAGGCAAATCAGCCCCAGCATTTT. This translates into CATTGQANQPQHF.

This clonotype was detected only a few times. Being off target in a library aimed at alpha chains, this beta chain has a size of little meaning. The rearrangement links TRBV29-1 to TRBJ2-3, with 8 bases aligning to TRBD2. Trimming took 7 bases from V and 4 from J; bases not matched to a gene: 7. This CDR3 is built from 13 residues. In germline, CDR1 is SQVTM, CDR2 ANQGSEA. CDR3 protein: CSDLRGGADTQYF. CDR3 nucleotides: TGCAGCGACCTCCGGGGGGGAGCAGATACGCAGTATTTT.

This clonotype was observed many times. Being off target in a library aimed at alpha chains, this beta chain has a size of little meaning. This chain links TRBV6-1 with TRBJ2-5, with D maybe TRBD1 (6 bases). The V gene lost 6 bases and the J gene lost 2 bases, with 19 bases spanning the gap. CDR1 is MNHNS and CDR2 is SASEGT in the germline V gene. The CDR3 has 16 residues. CDR3 nucleotide sequence: TGTGCCAGCAGGAGACAGATCCTGGACAGTCAAGAGACCCAGTACTTC. This encodes CASRRQILDSQETQYF.

This clonotype was found many times. The library was built for alpha chains, so this beta chain is an off-target read and its size means little. V is TRBV28 and J is TRBJ2-7, with D hard to call. The CDR3 totals 15 residues. Germline V gene data show CDR1 as MDHEN and CDR2 as SYDVKM. The V gene lost 4 bases and the J gene lost 5 bases, with 18 bases spanning the gap. CDR3 residues: CASSSPPPRRNEQYF. CDR3 sequence (DNA): TGTGCCAGCAGTTCCCCCCCCCCACGTCGAAACGAGCAGTACTTC.

This clonotype was seen only a few times. As an off-target read in a library built for alpha chains, this beta chain has a frequency of little significance. This rearrangement joins TRBV11-3 to TRBJ2-1; 11 nucleotides match TRBD2. With 8 bases clipped from V and 5 bases from J, the junction kept 2 bases outside the gene matches. Germline V CDR1 and CDR2: SGHNT, YENEEA. The CDR3 runs to 13 residues. The CDR3 here is CASRSGGDNEQFF. The CDR3 coding sequence is TGTGCCAGCCGTAGCGGGGGGGACAATGAGCAGTTCTTC.

About this clonotype: The library was built for alpha chains, so this beta chain is an off-target read and its size means little. The chain uses TRBV5-1 and TRBJ2-3, with D perhaps TRBD1 (6 bases). Trimming cost V 2 bases and J 5 bases, with 15 bases left between them. The germline V gene encodes CDR1 SGHRS and CDR2 YFSETQ. The CDR3 runs 15 residues. The CDR3 region has the DNA TGCGCCAGCAGCTTCGGCGCAGGGGCCAAAGATACGCAGTATTTT. Amino acid sequence: CASSFGAGAKDTQYF.

A few counts support this clonotype. A library made for alpha chains picked up this beta chain off target, so its size means little. The chain is built from TRBV7-2 and TRBJ1-1; D is unresolved. The length of the CDR3 is 14 residues. V was shortened by 2 bases and J by 1 base, with 8 bases between the two germline ends. Germline V gene sequence: CDR1 SGHTA, CDR2 FQGNSA. CDR3 loop: CASSLSTENTEAFF. In nucleotides, the CDR3 is TGTGCCAGCAGCTTATCCACTGAGAACACTGAAGCTTTCTTT.

This clonotype was counted ten times or more. This beta chain appears as a stray read in a library generated for alpha chains; its size is not informative. The chain joins TRBV3-1 to TRBJ2-7, with TRBD2 matching 9 bases. CDR3 size: 15 residues. Germline lookup yields CDR1 LGHDT and CDR2 YNNKEL (reference sequence). J gave up 7 bases and V 0 bases, and 7 bases lay outside the gene matches. The CDR3 sequence is CASSQELAGGREQYF. Here the CDR3 DNA reads TGTGCCAGCAGCCAAGAATTGGCGGGGGGGCGTGAGCAGTACTTC.

Turning to this clonotype: Being off target in a library aimed at alpha chains, this beta chain has a size of little meaning. CDR3 residues: CSVEASPGETQYF. CDR3 DNA sequence: TGCAGCGTTGAAGCATCCCCGGGGGAGACCCAGTACTTC. The gene calls are TRBV29-1 and TRBJ2-5; a weak D match, TRBD2 (5 bases). Germline V gene sequence: CDR1 SQVTM, CDR2 ANQGSEA. Trimming took 1 base from V and 5 from J, leaving 11 bases between them. This CDR3 is 13 amino acids long.

This clonotype was recorded at least ten times. This beta chain lies outside the target of a library built for alpha chains; its clone size means little. J is TRBJ2-7 and V is TRBV7-9, with D unresolved. V was trimmed by 4 bases and J by 0 bases, leaving 7 bases between them. Per the germline V gene, CDR1 is SEHNR and CDR2 is FQNEAQ (reference sequence). CDR3 length: 13 residues. The CDR3 reads CASSSTDSYEQYF. In nucleotides, the CDR3 is TGTGCCAGCAGCTCTACAGACTCCTACGAGCAGTACTTC.

In its sample, this clonotype ranks as medium-sized. In a library made to pick up alpha chains, this beta chain is a stray read with a size that means little. The chain's CDR3 is CSGNGVGGGTDTQYF. The CDR3 DNA is TGCAGTGGGAATGGTGTCGGCGGGGGCACAGATACGCAGTATTTT. The chain joins TRBV20-1 to TRBJ2-3, with D tentatively TRBD2 (6 bases). The CDR3 consists of 15 residues. Germline assignment: CDR1 DFQATT and CDR2 SNEGSKA (reference sequence). V was clipped by 7 bases and J by 1 base, with 18 bases between them.

A remark on this clonotype: This beta chain represents an off-target read in a library built for alpha chains; its size is of limited meaning. The chain recombines TRBV3-1 with TRBJ1-6; D might be TRBD1 (5 bases). CDR1 is LGHDT and CDR2 is YNNKEL in the germline V gene (reference sequence). The CDR3 consists of 14 residues. V lost 1 base and J 8 bases, leaving 9 bases between the germline ends. The DNA for the CDR3 is TGTGCCAGCAGCCAAGTAACAGGCTATTCACCCCTCCACTTT. Protein: CASSQVTGYSPLHF.

In regard to this clonotype: A library made for alpha chains picked up this beta chain off target, so its size means little. The gene calls are TRBV28 and TRBJ1-5, with TRBD1 matching 10 bases. Germline V gene sequence: CDR1 MDHEN, CDR2 SYDVKM. The junction had 11 bases not matched to a gene; V was cut back by 7 bases and J by 5 bases. This CDR3 spans 16 amino acids. CDR3 residues: CASTRAGQGKHQPQHF. CDR3 bases: TGTGCCAGCACCCGAGCGGGACAGGGGAAGCATCAGCCCCAGCATTTT. Full variable domain (remainder filled in from reference TRBV28 and TRBJ1-5): DVKVTQSSRYLVKRTGEKVFLECVQDMDHENMFWYRQDPGLGLRLIYFSYDVKMKEKGDIPEGYSVSREKKERFSLILESASTNQTSMYLCASTRAGQGKHQPQHFGDGTRLSIL.

This clonotype was detected ten times or more. As an off-target read in a library built for alpha chains, this beta chain has a frequency of little significance. This sequence joins TRBV7-3 and TRBJ2-6; no clear D gene. The CDR3 contains 15 residues. Germline-derived CDR1 and CDR2 are SGHTA and FQGTGA. The V end was cut by 2 bases, the J end by 4 bases, with 9 bases between. CDR3 sequence: CASSLGSAGANVLTF. Written as DNA, the CDR3 is TGTGCCAGCAGCTTAGGGTCTGCGGGGGCCAACGTCCTGACTTTC.

This clonotype was picked up many times. Because the library targeted alpha chains, this beta chain is an off-target read whose size means little. The chain combines TRBV7-6 with TRBJ2-3; possibly TRBD1 for D (6 bases). The germline gives CDR1 SGHVS, CDR2 FNYEAQ. The ends were cut back, 0 bases at V and 10 bases at J, with 8 bases in the middle. The CDR3 runs to 12 residues. The CDR3 bases are TGTGCCAGCAGCTTAGCGAGGGGGTCGCAGTATTTT. Its translation is CASSLARGSQYF.